These 21 T cell receptor beta chains share one sample of origin, sequenced in a study of cytomegalovirus exposure and HLA in healthy donors. Clones were sequenced by immunoSEQ multiplex PCR, and TCRdb holds only the in-frame ones, with some missing. This sample has some 150,000 clones; approximately 86% occur once, and the top ten carry around 22%. Sample: PBMCs. These TCRs come from a man younger than 30 in good health and CMV-seropositive.

The chain uses TRBV19 and TRBJ2-7, with 12 bases matching TRBD1. CDR3 length equals 17 residues. The germline CDR1 and CDR2 sequences are LNHDA and SQIVND (reference sequence). Trimming removed 6 bases from V and 1 base from J; junction bases left unmatched: 10. CDR3 DNA sequence: TGTGCCAGTAGCGCGATCCCGGGACAGGGGGCATCCTACGAGCAGTACTTC. It codes for CASSAIPGQGASYEQYF.

This clone has only a few counts. The chain combines TRBV6-4 with TRBJ1-1; 8 bases match TRBD1. The CDR3 extends over 13 amino acids. Germline V gene sequence: CDR1 MRHNA, CDR2 SNTAGT. The J segment lost 4 bases and the V segment lost 6 bases, leaving 4 bases of the junction unmatched. The CDR3 loop is CASRDREGTEAFF. Here the CDR3 DNA reads TGTGCCAGCAGGGACAGGGAGGGCACTGAAGCTTTCTTT.

The chain couples TRBV6-5 to TRBJ2-1; D unresolved. CDR1 and CDR2 (germline): MNHEY, SVGAGI. V lost 6 bases and J lost 5, with 8 bases in between. The CDR3 loop spans 12 amino acids. CDR3: CASRSSNNEQFF. The CDR3 DNA reads as TGTGCCAGCAGAAGTAGCAACAATGAGCAGTTCTTC.

This sequence joins TRBV6-5 and TRBJ2-2; TRBD1 agrees at 9 bases. Germline CDR1 reads MNHEY; CDR2 reads SVGAGI. The CDR3 contains 15 residues. The V and J ends lost 8 bases and 6 bases, in that order; junction bases with no gene match: 10. The DNA for the CDR3 is TGTGCCAGCCAGAGTCTACAGGGGGCGGCCGGGGAGCTGTTTTTT. Protein product: CASQSLQGAAGELFF.

This clone was seen only a few times. The V gene is TRBV30, the J gene TRBJ2-7; TRBD2 aligns across 10 bases. Germline V lookup: CDR1 GTSNPN, CDR2 SVGIG (reference sequence). CDR3 size: 15 residues. Losses at the gene ends were 2 bases for V and 3 bases for J; bases not matched to a gene: 7. The CDR3 coding sequence is TGTGCCTGGAGTCATAAAGGACTAGCGGACTACGAGCAGTACTTC. Protein sequence: CAWSHKGLADYEQYF.

The V and J genes are TRBV7-9 and TRBJ2-1; 7 positions agree with TRBD2. The germline gives CDR1 SEHNR, CDR2 FQNEAQ (reference sequence). The CDR3 covers 14 residues. With V trimmed by 2 bases and J by 5 bases, 3 bases remained unmatched. The CDR3 reads CASSLSSGNNEQFF. The CDR3 bases are TGTGCCAGCAGCTTATCTAGCGGTAACAATGAGCAGTTCTTC.

The chain joins TRBV5-1 to TRBJ2-1; 12 positions match TRBD1. The CDR3 spans 18 residues. Germline V gives CDR1 SGHRS, CDR2 YFSETQ. The V segment lost 0 bases and the J segment 5 bases; nucleotides outside the gene matches: 9. DNA for the CDR3: TGCGCCAGCAGCTTGGCCAGGGACAGGGGGCGCTTCCACAATGAGCAGTTCTTC. This encodes CASSLARDRGRFHNEQFF.

The genes are TRBV7-3 and TRBJ2-7, with 7 bases that match TRBD2. The J segment lost 4 bases and the V segment lost 5 bases, leaving 8 bases of the junction unmatched. The CDR3 sequence is 14 residues long. Germline-derived CDR1 and CDR2 are SGHTA and FQGTGA. The DNA of the CDR3 is TGTGCCAGCAGCCGGGGGGTCCCTTCATACGAGCAGTACTTC. Residues: CASSRGVPSYEQYF.

This chain uses TRBV19 with TRBJ1-4, with D perhaps matching TRBD1 (6 bases). CDR1 is LNHDA, CDR2 SQIVND, per germline (reference sequence). The CDR3 sequence is 15 residues long. V was pared by 5 bases and J by 0 bases, with 10 bases between. This chain's CDR3 is CASSGTPATNEKLFF. The CDR3, as DNA: TGTGCCAGTAGTGGGACACCTGCAACTAATGAAAAACTGTTTTTT.

The chain combines TRBV18 with TRBJ1-1, with D tentatively TRBD1 (6 bases). Trimming removed 4 bases at V and 0 bases at J, with 12 bases between. Germline V CDR1 and CDR2: KGHSH, LQKENI. The CDR3 runs to 15 residues. CDR3 sequence (DNA): TGTGCCAGCTCACGGACAGAGACGTTGAACACTGAAGCTTTCTTT. Amino acids: CASSRTETLNTEAFF. The variable domain in full, with the rest retrieved from reference TRBV18 and TRBJ1-1, is NAGVMQNPRHLVRRRGQEARLRCSPMKGHSHVYWYRQLPEEGLKFMVYLQKENIIDESGMPKERFSAEFPKEGPSILRIQQVVRGDSAAYFCASSRTETLNTEAFFGQGTRLTVV.

The gene calls are TRBV7-2 and TRBJ1-6, with TRBD1 as a possible D gene (5 bases). This CDR3 is 13 amino acids long. V was cut by 3 bases and J by 10 bases, with 10 bases left in between. CDR1 is SGHTA and CDR2 is FQGNSA in the germline V gene. The CDR3 region has the DNA TGTGCCAGCAGCTTTGACAGCGCATCACCCCTCCACTTT. Encoded protein: CASSFDSASPLHF.

Here the CDR3 reads CASSYPRGTGTDTQYF. The CDR3 DNA reads as TGTGCCAGCAGTTACCCCCGGGGGACAGGGACAGATACGCAGTATTTT. This rearrangement joins TRBV6-6 to TRBJ2-3; 9 bases fit TRBD1. Germline V lookup: CDR1 MNHNY, CDR2 SVGAGI (reference sequence). The CDR3 covers 16 residues. With 2 bases clipped from V and 3 bases from J, the junction kept 6 bases outside the gene matches.

The chain couples TRBV2 to TRBJ1-2, with D maybe TRBD1 (6 bases). The V end lost 6 bases, the J end lost 3 bases, and 17 bases lay between the germline ends. The germline CDR1 and CDR2 sequences are SNHLY and FYNNEI. The CDR3 covers 15 residues. CDR3 in DNA: TGTGCCAGCAGCGTAACCGGGACATCCGACTATGGCTACACCTTC. It specifies CASSVTGTSDYGYTF.

V is TRBV11-1 and J is TRBJ1-2; no clear D gene. Trimming removed 3 bases from V and 2 bases from J, with 7 bases in between. The CDR3 contains 13 residues. The germline CDR1 and CDR2 sequences are SGHAT and FQDESV (reference sequence). For the CDR3, the DNA is TGTGCCAGCAGCTTGAGAGGGAACTATGGCTACACCTTC. Its translation: CASSLRGNYGYTF.

V usage is TRBV6-5 and J usage is TRBJ1-1, with D possibly being TRBD1 (5 bases). Germline CDR1 reads MNHEY; CDR2 reads SVGAGI. The CDR3 is 13 amino acids. The germline V and J ends were trimmed by 8 bases and 2 bases, with 12 bases remaining between them. The CDR3 DNA follows: TGTGCCAGCTACGCCAGGGCTAACACTGAAGCTTTCTTT. This sequence encodes CASYARANTEAFF.

This rearrangement joins TRBV9 to TRBJ2-1; 11 bases agree with TRBD2. After removal of 0 bases from V and 2 bases from J, the junction contained 4 bases not matched to a gene. Germline CDR1 and CDR2: SGDLS and YYNGEE. This CDR3 is 17 amino acids long. The CDR3 sequence: CASSVGPSGGTYNEQFF. The CDR3 DNA reads as TGTGCCAGCAGCGTAGGCCCTAGCGGGGGGACCTACAATGAGCAGTTCTTC.

V gene TRBV6-5 combines with J gene TRBJ1-5; D gene ambiguous. This CDR3 is 15 amino acids long. The germline V gene encodes CDR1 MNHEY and CDR2 SVGAGI. V gave up 2 bases and J gave up 3 bases, with 11 bases separating them. DNA of the CDR3: TGTGCCAGCAGTTACCAAACGGGATACAATCAGCCCCAGCATTTT. Its translation: CASSYQTGYNQPQHF.

This sequence joins TRBV19 and TRBJ2-6; 9 nucleotides align to TRBD1. J gave up 2 bases and V 8 bases, and 1 base lay outside the gene matches. CDR1 and CDR2 (germline): LNHDA, SQIVND (reference sequence). The CDR3 loop spans 14 amino acids. The DNA for the CDR3 is TGTGCCAGTGGGACAGGGCCTGGGGCCAACGTCCTGACTTTC. Amino acids: CASGTGPGANVLTF.

This chain uses TRBV6-5 with TRBJ1-5; D not certain. The V gene lost 2 bases and the J gene lost 7 bases, with 12 bases spanning the gap. The CDR3 totals 14 residues. Germline loops: CDR1 MNHEY, CDR2 SVGAGI. This chain's CDR3 is CASSYTPRGQPQHF. Here the CDR3 DNA reads TGTGCCAGCAGTTACACCCCCCGGGGACAGCCCCAGCATTTT.

This clone appeared a single time. This chain uses TRBV15 with TRBJ2-6, with 9 bases matching TRBD1. Unmatched junction bases numbered 8, after V lost 2 bases and J lost 0 bases. The CDR3 has 19 residues. Germline loops: CDR1 LNHNV, CDR2 YYDKDF (reference sequence). As DNA, the CDR3 is TGTGCCACCAGCAGACCATTAGACAGGGGGAGCTCTGGGGCCAACGTCCTGACTTTC. Its translation: CATSRPLDRGSSGANVLTF.

This chain joins TRBV18 and TRBJ2-3; 9 nucleotides align to TRBD2. Losses at the gene ends were 6 bases for V and 1 base for J; bases not matched to a gene: 2. CDR1 is KGHSH, CDR2 LQKENI, per germline. The CDR3 has 14 amino acids. CDR3 sequence: CASSQRGGTDTQYF. Written as DNA, the CDR3 is TGTGCCAGCTCCCAGCGGGGGGGCACAGATACGCAGTATTTT.